The T cell receptor (beta chain) described here comes from a study of cytomegalovirus exposure and HLA in healthy donors. Broader study findings: Cytomegalovirus-associated status was assigned to around 160 TCR beta chains. Association of a missense DCLRE1C variant with TCR beta V- and J-gene trimming was reported in a later analysis. Under in vitro conditions, three CMV-associated chains were confirmed as specific for CMV antigens. The productive fraction for most TCR beta V segments was about 87% or about 30% in an earlier analysis.

Amplification used 60 Vbeta primers and 13 Jbeta primers. TCRdb's copy holds only in-frame clones and misses some; the assay was immunoSEQ multiplex PCR. The sample comprises roughly 250,000 clones, roughly 86% of which are singletons, and about 2% rests with the top ten. Note on this clone: The antigen is unknown.

This CDR3 spans 15 amino acids. Trimming took off 2 bases at V and 5 bases at J, with 13 bases between the two ends. From germline, CDR1 is MDHEN and CDR2 SYDVKM. Sequencing input: PBMCs. The receptor's source is a woman in her forties in good health and CMV-seropositive. J is TRBJ1-5 and V is TRBV28; D might be TRBD1 (5 bases). The CDR3 sequence: CASSLRQGAHQPQHF. The DNA for the CDR3 is TGTGCCAGCAGTTTACGGCAGGGCGCGCATCAGCCCCAGCATTTT.